A single sample is the source of the 17 T cell receptor beta chains below, sequenced in a study of cytomegalovirus exposure and HLA in healthy donors. Generated by immunoSEQ multiplex PCR, the TCRdb table keeps only in-frame clones and is missing some. The data hold 150,000 to 200,000 clones, with roughly 82% observed a single time. What was sequenced was PBMCs. These receptors all come from a man in his late teens or twenties in good health and CMV-seropositive.

V gene TRBV5-6 combines with J gene TRBJ2-7; the match to TRBD2 covers 11 bases. V was clipped by 4 bases and J by 4 bases; unmatched bases: 4. CDR3 length: 14 amino acids. The germline gives CDR1 SGHDT, CDR2 YYEEEE. The CDR3 reads CASSPRTSGYEQYF. The CDR3 DNA reads as TGTGCCAGCAGCCCACGGACTAGCGGGTACGAGCAGTACTTC.

The chain joins TRBV5-4 to TRBJ1-2, with D tentatively TRBD1 (5 bases). CDR1 and CDR2 from the germline V gene are SGHNT and YYREEE (reference sequence). Trimming left V 7 bases short and J 6 bases short, with 19 bases between. The CDR3 contains 14 residues. DNA of the CDR3: TGTGCCAGCGGGCGGGGGTCGGGGAGAGATGGCTACACCTTC. This sequence encodes CASGRGSGRDGYTF. Full variable domain (remainder filled in from reference TRBV5-4 and TRBJ1-2): ETGVTQSPTHLIKTRGQQVTLRCSSQSGHNTVSWYQQALGQGPQFIFQYYREEENGRGNFPPRFSGLQFPNYSSELNVNALELDDSALYLCASGRGSGRDGYTFGSGTRLTVV.

This clone was counted once. The genes are TRBV10-3 and TRBJ1-2; D is possibly TRBD1 (6 bases). The CDR3 has 15 amino acids. Germline CDR1 and CDR2: ENHRY and SYGVKD. The V end was cut by 6 bases, the J end by 8 bases, with 22 bases between. The CDR3 DNA reads as TGTGCCATCAGAGAAGTAGACAGGCAATTATCCGGCTACACCTTC. Its protein product is CAIREVDRQLSGYTF.

This sequence joins TRBV2 and TRBJ2-7, with 9 positions matching TRBD2. V shed 6 bases and J 2 bases; nucleotides not matched to a gene: 5. Germline CDR1 is SNHLY and CDR2 is FYNNEI. The CDR3 covers 14 residues. The CDR3 DNA follows: TGTGCCAGCAGCGAGCGGGAGGACGCCTACGAGCAGTACTTC. It translates to CASSEREDAYEQYF. Together with reference TRBV2 and TRBJ2-7, the CDR3 gives the full variable domain: EPEVTQTPSHQVTQMGQEVILRCVPISNHLYFYWYRQILGQKVEFLVSFYNNEISEKSEIFDDQFSVERPDGSNFTLKIRSTKLEDSAMYFCASSEREDAYEQYFGPGTRLTVT.

This chain joins TRBV19 and TRBJ1-1, with 8 bases fitting TRBD1. The CDR3 has 15 residues. V lost 6 bases to trimming and J lost 2 bases; unmatched junction nucleotides: 8. From germline, CDR1 is LNHDA and CDR2 SQIVND (reference sequence). CDR3 in amino acids: CASRGDRSVNTEAFF. The CDR3 DNA sequence: TGTGCCAGTAGGGGGGACAGGTCGGTCAACACTGAAGCTTTCTTT. Full variable domain (outside the CDR3, taken from reference TRBV19 and TRBJ1-1): DGGITQSPKYLFRKEGQNVTLSCEQNLNHDAMYWYRQDPGQGLRLIYYSQIVNDFQKGDIAEGYSVSREKKESFPLTVTSAQKNPTAFYLCASRGDRSVNTEAFFGQGTRLTVV.

The V call is TRBV11-3, the J call TRBJ2-7; D might be TRBD1 (6 bases). The CDR3 is made up of 15 amino acids. Deletions cut 5 bases from V and 2 bases from J, with 16 bases between. Germline values: CDR1 SGHNT, CDR2 YENEEA. This chain's CDR3 is CASSPSRDTPYEQYF. In nucleotides, the CDR3 is TGTGCCAGCAGCCCGTCCCGGGACACACCCTACGAGCAGTACTTC. The variable domain in full, with the rest retrieved from reference TRBV11-3 and TRBJ2-7, is EAGVVQSPRYKIIEKKQPVAFWCNPISGHNTLYWYLQNLGQGPELLIRYENEEAVDDSQLPKDRFSAERLKGVDSTLKIQPAELGDSAVYLCASSPSRDTPYEQYFGPGTRLTVT.

The chain links TRBV4-3 to TRBJ2-2; 9 bases line up with TRBD1. Germline CDR1 LGHNA, CDR2 YSLEER. J lost 2 bases, V lost 1 base, and 2 bases had no gene match. This CDR3 has 16 amino acids. The CDR3 DNA reads TGCGCCAGCAGCCAAGGACAGGGGGTTAACACCGGGGAGCTGTTTTTT. Protein product: CASSQGQGVNTGELFF.

The genes are TRBV5-1 and TRBJ2-7, with D uncertain. The CDR3 has 12 residues. Per the germline V gene, CDR1 is SGHRS and CDR2 is YFSETQ. The ends were cut back, 4 bases at V and 6 bases at J, with 11 bases in the middle. CDR3 residues: CASSHSTGEQYF. The CDR3 bases are TGCGCCAGCAGCCACTCTACGGGCGAGCAGTACTTC. Complete variable domain (other parts from reference TRBV5-1 and TRBJ2-7): KAGVTQTPRYLIKTRGQQVTLSCSPISGHRSVSWYQQTPGQGLQFLFEYFSETQRNKGNFPGRFSGRQFSNSRSEMNVSTLELGDSALYLCASSHSTGEQYFGPGTRLTVT.

The rearrangement joins TRBV4-2 to TRBJ1-3, with D unclear. Between the trimmed V and J ends, which lost 0 bases and 0 bases, there was a span of 12 bases. Germline V lookup: CDR1 LGHNA, CDR2 YNFKEQ. This CDR3 has 17 amino acids. The CDR3 DNA sequence: TGTGCCAGCAGCCAAGAATTATTTGGACTCTCTGGAAACACCATATATTTT. Amino acids: CASSQELFGLSGNTIYF.

V and J are TRBV29-1 and TRBJ2-7, with 10 positions matching TRBD1. CDR3 length: 14 amino acids. Germline CDR1 is SQVTM and CDR2 is ANQGSEA. The V segment lost 5 bases and the J segment 5 bases; nucleotides outside the gene matches: 9. DNA of the CDR3: TGCAGCGTTCCTAGACAGGGGGCGAGTGACGAGCAGTACTTC. Translated, it gives CSVPRQGASDEQYF.

The CDR3 is CASSLIGAGGVDTQYF. In nucleotides, the CDR3 is TGTGCCAGCAGCTTAATCGGGGCGGGAGGGGTAGATACGCAGTATTTT. The rearrangement links TRBV7-2 to TRBJ2-3, with TRBD2 identical over 9 bases. The CDR3 extends over 16 amino acids. The germline V gene encodes CDR1 SGHTA and CDR2 FQGNSA. The V gene end was trimmed by 2 bases and the J gene end by 5 bases; junction bases not matched to a gene: 8.

The rearrangement uses TRBV18 and TRBJ2-1, with unresolved D. V was trimmed by 0 bases and J by 9 bases, leaving 6 bases between them. Germline V lookup: CDR1 KGHSH, CDR2 LQKENI. The CDR3 consists of 12 residues. CDR3 region: CASSPPKREQFF. The CDR3 DNA reads TGTGCCAGCTCACCACCGAAGCGTGAGCAGTTCTTC.

The rearrangement links TRBV6-1 to TRBJ2-7; TRBD1 aligns across 11 bases. This CDR3 contains 14 residues. V was clipped by 2 bases and J by 6 bases; unmatched bases: 3. Germline lookup yields CDR1 MNHNS and CDR2 SASEGT. The CDR3 nucleotides are TGTGCCAGCAGTGAATACGGGACAGGGGGCGAGCAGTACTTC. This codes for CASSEYGTGGEQYF.

This clone was counted only a few times. The chain combines TRBV28 with TRBJ1-5; D might be TRBD1 (6 bases). CDR1 is MDHEN, CDR2 SYDVKM, per germline. This CDR3 is 14 amino acids long. Trimming stripped 5 bases from V and 6 bases from J, with 14 bases between. CDR3 residues: CASSRRGPPQPQHF. Here the CDR3 DNA reads TGTGCCAGCAGTAGGCGGGGGCCACCTCAGCCCCAGCATTTT.

The chain employs TRBV7-2 and TRBJ2-7; TRBD1 agrees at 9 bases. V shed 5 bases, J shed 7 bases, and the junction held 12 bases outside the gene matches. CDR1 SGHTA and CDR2 FQGNSA come from the germline V gene. There are 15 residues in the CDR3. The CDR3 loop reads CASSPTVQGAQEQYF. CDR3 coding DNA: TGTGCCAGCAGCCCTACGGTACAGGGGGCCCAGGAGCAGTACTTC.

V gene TRBV5-5 combines with J gene TRBJ2-1, with a tentative D call TRBD2 (5 bases). This CDR3 has 17 residues. Germline V gives CDR1 SGHKS, CDR2 YYEKEE (reference sequence). V was pared by 4 bases and J by 2 bases, with 19 bases between. CDR3 sequence reads: CASSSDGLAFTYNEQFF. DNA of the CDR3: TGTGCCAGCAGCAGCGATGGGCTAGCTTTCACCTACAATGAGCAGTTCTTC.

The rearrangement joins TRBV5-1 to TRBJ2-7, with D possibly being TRBD1 (7 bases). From germline, CDR1 is SGHRS and CDR2 YFSETQ. V lost 2 bases, J lost 7 bases, and 13 bases lay in between. This CDR3 comprises 13 residues. CDR3 region: CASSLEGAGEQYF. CDR3 bases: TGCGCCAGCAGCTTAGAGGGGGCGGGGGAGCAGTACTTC.